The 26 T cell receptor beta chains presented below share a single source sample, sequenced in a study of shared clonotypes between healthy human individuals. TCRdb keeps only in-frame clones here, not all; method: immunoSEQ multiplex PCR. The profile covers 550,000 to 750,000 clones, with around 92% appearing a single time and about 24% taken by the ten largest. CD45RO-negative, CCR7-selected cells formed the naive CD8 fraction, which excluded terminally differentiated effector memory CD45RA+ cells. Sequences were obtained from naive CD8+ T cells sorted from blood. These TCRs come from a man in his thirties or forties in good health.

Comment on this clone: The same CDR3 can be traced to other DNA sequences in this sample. This chain's CDR3 is CASSRYNEQFF. The CDR3 DNA reads TGTGCCAGCAGCAGGTACAATGAGCAGTTCTTC. The rearrangement joins TRBV27 to TRBJ2-1; D ambiguous. The CDR3 has 11 amino acids. Germline CDR1 reads MNHEY; CDR2 reads SMNVEV (reference sequence). V was clipped by 6 bases and J by 4 bases, with 4 bases between them.

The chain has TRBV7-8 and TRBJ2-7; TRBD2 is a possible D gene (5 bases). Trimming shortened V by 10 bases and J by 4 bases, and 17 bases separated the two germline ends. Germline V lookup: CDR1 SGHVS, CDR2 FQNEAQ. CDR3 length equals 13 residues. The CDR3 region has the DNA TGTGCCACTAGCCCACTCGGGTTATACGAGCAGTACTTC. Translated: CATSPLGLYEQYF.

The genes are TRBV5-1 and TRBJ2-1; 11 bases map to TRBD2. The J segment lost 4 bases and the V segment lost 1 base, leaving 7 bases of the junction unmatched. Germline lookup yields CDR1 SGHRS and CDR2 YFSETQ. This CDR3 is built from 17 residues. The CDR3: CASSLSSGRPKYNEQFF. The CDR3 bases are TGCGCCAGCAGCTTGTCTAGCGGGAGGCCAAAGTACAATGAGCAGTTCTTC.

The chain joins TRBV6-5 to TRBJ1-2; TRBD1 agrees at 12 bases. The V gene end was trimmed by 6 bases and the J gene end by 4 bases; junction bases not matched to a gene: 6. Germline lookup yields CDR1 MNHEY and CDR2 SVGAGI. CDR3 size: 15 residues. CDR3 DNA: TGTGCCAGCAGCCTCGGGACAGGGGGCGCCTATGGCTACACCTTC. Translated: CASSLGTGGAYGYTF.

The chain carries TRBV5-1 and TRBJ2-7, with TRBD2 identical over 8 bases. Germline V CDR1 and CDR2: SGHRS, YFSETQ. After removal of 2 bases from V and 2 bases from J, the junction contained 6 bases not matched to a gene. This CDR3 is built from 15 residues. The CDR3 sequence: CASSFLPGGTYEQYF. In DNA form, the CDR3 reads TGCGCCAGCAGCTTCCTCCCGGGAGGGACCTACGAGCAGTACTTC.

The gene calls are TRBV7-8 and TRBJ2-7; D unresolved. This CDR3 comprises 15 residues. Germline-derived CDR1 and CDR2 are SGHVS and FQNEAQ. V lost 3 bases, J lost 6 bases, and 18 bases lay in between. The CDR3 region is CASSFSRPTFTEQYF. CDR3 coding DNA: TGTGCCAGCAGCTTTAGCCGGCCGACTTTTACCGAGCAGTACTTC.

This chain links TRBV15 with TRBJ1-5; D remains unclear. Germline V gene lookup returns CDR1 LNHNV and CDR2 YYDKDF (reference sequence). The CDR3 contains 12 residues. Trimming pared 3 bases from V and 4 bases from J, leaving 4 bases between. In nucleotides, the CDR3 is TGTGCCACCAGCAGTCCGAATCAGCCCCAGCATTTT. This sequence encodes CATSSPNQPQHF.

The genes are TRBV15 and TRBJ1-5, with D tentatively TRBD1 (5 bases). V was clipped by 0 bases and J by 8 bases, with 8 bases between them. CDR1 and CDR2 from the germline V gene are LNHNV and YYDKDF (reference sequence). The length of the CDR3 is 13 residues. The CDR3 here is CATSRDPGEPQHF. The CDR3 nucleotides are TGTGCCACCAGCAGAGATCCGGGGGAGCCCCAGCATTTT. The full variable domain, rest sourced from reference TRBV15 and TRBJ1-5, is DAMVIQNPRYQVTQFGKPVTLSCSQTLNHNVMYWYQQKSSQAPKLLFHYYDKDFNNEADTPDNFQSRRPNTSFCFLDIRSPGLGDTAMYLCATSRDPGEPQHFGDGTRLSIL.

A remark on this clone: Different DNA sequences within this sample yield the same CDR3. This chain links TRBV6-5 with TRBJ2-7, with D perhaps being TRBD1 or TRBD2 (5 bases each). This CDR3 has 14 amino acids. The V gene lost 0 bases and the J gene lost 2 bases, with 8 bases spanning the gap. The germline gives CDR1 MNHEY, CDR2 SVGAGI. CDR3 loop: CASSYSGVPYEQYF. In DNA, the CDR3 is TGTGCCAGCAGTTACTCGGGGGTTCCCTACGAGCAGTACTTC.

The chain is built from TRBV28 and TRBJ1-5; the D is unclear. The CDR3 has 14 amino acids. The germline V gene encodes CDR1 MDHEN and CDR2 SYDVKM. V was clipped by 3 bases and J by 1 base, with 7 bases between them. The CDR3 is CASSFRRSNQPQHF. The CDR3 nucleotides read TGTGCCAGCAGTTTTCGGAGAAGCAATCAGCCCCAGCATTTT.

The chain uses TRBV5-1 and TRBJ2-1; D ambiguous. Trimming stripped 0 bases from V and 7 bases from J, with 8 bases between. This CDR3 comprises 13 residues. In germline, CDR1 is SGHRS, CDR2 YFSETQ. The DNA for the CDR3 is TGCGCCAGCAGCTTGGGCATCGGAAATGAGCAGTTCTTC. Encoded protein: CASSLGIGNEQFF.

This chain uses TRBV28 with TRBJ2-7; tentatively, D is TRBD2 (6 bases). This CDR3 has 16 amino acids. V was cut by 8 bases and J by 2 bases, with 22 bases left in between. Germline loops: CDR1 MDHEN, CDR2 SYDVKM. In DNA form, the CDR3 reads TGTGCCAGCTCCCCGCTCGGGGGACCTTCGGCCTACGAGCAGTACTTC. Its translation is CASSPLGGPSAYEQYF.

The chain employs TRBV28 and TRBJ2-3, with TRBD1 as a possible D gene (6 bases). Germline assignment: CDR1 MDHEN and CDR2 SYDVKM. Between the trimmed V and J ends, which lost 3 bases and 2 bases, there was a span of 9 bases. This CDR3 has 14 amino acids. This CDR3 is CASSLGQATDTQYF. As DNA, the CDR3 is TGTGCCAGCAGTTTGGGACAAGCCACAGATACGCAGTATTTT.

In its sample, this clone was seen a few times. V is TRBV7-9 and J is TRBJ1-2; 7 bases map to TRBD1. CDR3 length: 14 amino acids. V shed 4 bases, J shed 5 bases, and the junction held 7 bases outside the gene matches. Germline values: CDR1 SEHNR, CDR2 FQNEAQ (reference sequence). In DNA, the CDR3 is TGTGCCAGCAGCTCCGCCGACAGGGATTATGGCTACACCTTC. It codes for CASSSADRDYGYTF.

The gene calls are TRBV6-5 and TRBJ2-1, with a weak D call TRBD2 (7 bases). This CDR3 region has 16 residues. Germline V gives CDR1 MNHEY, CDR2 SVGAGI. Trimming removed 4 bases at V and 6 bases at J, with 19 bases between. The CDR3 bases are TGTGCCAGCAGTTCCGCACAGGGAGGGTGGACCAATGAGCAGTTCTTC. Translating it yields CASSSAQGGWTNEQFF.

The CDR3 coding sequence is TGTGCCAGCAGTTTAAGCCCCGGGGAGCTGTTTTTT. This translates into CASSLSPGELFF. The chain is built from TRBV27 and TRBJ2-2, with no clear D. From germline, CDR1 is MNHEY and CDR2 SMNVEV (reference sequence). V lost 2 bases to trimming and J lost 6 bases, with 4 bases between them. The length of the CDR3 is 12 residues.

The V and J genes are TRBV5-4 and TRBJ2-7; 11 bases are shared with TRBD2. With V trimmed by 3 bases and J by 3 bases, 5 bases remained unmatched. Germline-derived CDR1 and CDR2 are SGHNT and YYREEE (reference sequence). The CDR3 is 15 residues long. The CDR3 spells CASSSTSGEIYEQYF. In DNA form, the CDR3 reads TGTGCCAGCAGCTCGACTAGCGGGGAGATCTACGAGCAGTACTTC.

CDR3 protein: CASSLFGGLNTEAFF. The CDR3, as DNA: TGTGCCAGCAGTTTATTCGGGGGCTTGAACACTGAAGCTTTCTTT. The chain carries TRBV28 and TRBJ1-1; D perhaps matches TRBD1 (6 bases). Trimming took off 1 base at V and 0 bases at J, with 9 bases between the two ends. CDR3 length: 15 residues. Germline V gene sequence: CDR1 MDHEN, CDR2 SYDVKM.

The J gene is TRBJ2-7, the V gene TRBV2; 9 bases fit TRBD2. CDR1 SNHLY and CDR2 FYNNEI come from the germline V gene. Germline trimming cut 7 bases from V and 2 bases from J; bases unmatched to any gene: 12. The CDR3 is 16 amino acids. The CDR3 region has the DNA TGTGCCAGCACTGAGTGGCTTACTAGCGGGCCCTACGAGCAGTACTTC. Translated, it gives CASTEWLTSGPYEQYF.

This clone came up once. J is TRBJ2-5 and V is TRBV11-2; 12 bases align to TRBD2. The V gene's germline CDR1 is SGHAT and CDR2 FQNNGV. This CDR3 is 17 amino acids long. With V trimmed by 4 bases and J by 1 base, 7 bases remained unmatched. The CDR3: CASSWLTSGSSQETQYF. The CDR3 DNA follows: TGTGCCAGCAGCTGGCTGACTAGCGGGAGTTCCCAAGAGACCCAGTACTTC.

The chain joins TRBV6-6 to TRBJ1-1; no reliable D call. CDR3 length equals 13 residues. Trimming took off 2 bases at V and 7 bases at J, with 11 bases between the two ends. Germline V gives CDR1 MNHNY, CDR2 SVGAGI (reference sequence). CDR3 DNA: TGTGCCAGCAGTTACGGCGGGGAGATTGAAGCTTTCTTT. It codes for CASSYGGEIEAFF.

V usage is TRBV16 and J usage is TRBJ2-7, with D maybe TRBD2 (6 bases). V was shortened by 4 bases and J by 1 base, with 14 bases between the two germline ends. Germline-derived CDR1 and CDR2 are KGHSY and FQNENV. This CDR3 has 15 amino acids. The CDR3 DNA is TGTGCCAGCAGCCCAAAAGCGGGTGGATCCTACGAGCAGTACTTC. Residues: CASSPKAGGSYEQYF.

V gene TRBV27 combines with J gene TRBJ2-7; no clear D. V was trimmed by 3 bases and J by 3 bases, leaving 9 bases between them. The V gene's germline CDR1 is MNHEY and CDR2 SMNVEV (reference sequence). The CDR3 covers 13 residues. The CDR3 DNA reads TGTGCCAGCAGTTTTGGCAGACACTACGAGCAGTACTTC. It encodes CASSFGRHYEQYF.

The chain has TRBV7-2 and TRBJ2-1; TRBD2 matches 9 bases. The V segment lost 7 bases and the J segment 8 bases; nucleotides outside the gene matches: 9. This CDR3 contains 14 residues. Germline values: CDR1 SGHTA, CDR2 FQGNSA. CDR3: CASTPLAGSYEQFF. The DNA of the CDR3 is TGTGCCAGCACGCCCCTAGCGGGATCGTATGAGCAGTTCTTC.

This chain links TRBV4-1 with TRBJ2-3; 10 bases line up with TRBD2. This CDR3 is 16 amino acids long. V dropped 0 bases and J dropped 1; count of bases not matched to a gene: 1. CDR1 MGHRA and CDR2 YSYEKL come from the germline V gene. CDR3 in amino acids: CASSQETSGGTDTQYF. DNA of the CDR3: TGCGCCAGCAGCCAAGAAACTAGCGGGGGCACAGATACGCAGTATTTT.

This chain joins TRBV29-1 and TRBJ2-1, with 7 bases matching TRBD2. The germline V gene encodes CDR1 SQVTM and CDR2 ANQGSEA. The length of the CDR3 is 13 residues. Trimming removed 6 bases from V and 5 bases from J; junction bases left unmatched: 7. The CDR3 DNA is TGCAGCGTGAGGGGAACTAGCGACAATGAGCAGTTCTTC. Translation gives CSVRGTSDNEQFF.